This T cell receptor (beta chain) was profiled in a study of blood T cell repertoires in COVID-19. Germline CDR1 and CDR2: LNHDA and SQIVND (reference sequence). V gave up 7 bases and J gave up 6 bases; unmatched junction bases: 8. This CDR3 contains 14 residues. Per the original data handling: It was from reference gene primer amplification that nucleated cell counts were estimated. Assay used: immunoSEQ multiplex PCR; TCRdb lists only in-frame clones, some missing. V and J calls and clone size are those listed in that table; D and trimming were worked out from the DNA. The sample shows fewer than 300,000 clones, approximately 85% of them seen only once.

The sequence was obtained from a human donor with COVID-19, enrolled during active disease. The donor label of this sample is uncertain. V and J are TRBV19 and TRBJ1-5; 8 nucleotides agree with TRBD1. The sequenced sample consisted of peripheral blood. The CDR3: CASTSGQGFQPQHF. In nucleotides, the CDR3 is TGTGCCAGTACGAGCGGACAGGGTTTTCAGCCCCAGCATTTT.